The next 3 T cell receptor beta chains were all read from a single sample in a study of blood T cell repertoires in COVID-19. The repertoire was sequenced with immunoSEQ multiplex PCR; TCRdb's copy has only in-frame clones and lacks some. The sample holds about 140,000 clones; around 88% are singletons and the top ten take 5%. Sequenced: peripheral blood. The receptor source for this set is a human donor in a cohort sampled during active COVID-19.

This clone was seen only once. The CDR3 DNA reads TGTGCCAGCAGCTTTGACGCCGGGACAGGTCCTACAATCTCTGGAAACACCATATATTTT. Residues: CASSFDAGTGPTISGNTIYF. V usage is TRBV28 and J usage is TRBJ1-3; 8 bases are shared with TRBD1. CDR3 length: 20 residues. Germline trimming cut 6 bases from V and 0 bases from J; bases unmatched to any gene: 19. The V gene's germline CDR1 is MDHEN and CDR2 SYDVKM. Full variable domain (remainder filled in from reference TRBV28 and TRBJ1-3): DVKVTQSSRYLVKRTGEKVFLECVQDMDHENMFWYRQDPGLGLRLIYFSYDVKMKEKGDIPEGYSVSREKKERFSLILESASTNQTSMYLCASSFDAGTGPTISGNTIYFGEGSWLTVV.

V is TRBV28 and J is TRBJ2-5; 11 bases agree with TRBD2. CDR3 length: 18 residues. The trim removed 1 base at V and 1 base at J, leaving 8 bases unmatched. In germline, CDR1 is MDHEN, CDR2 SYDVKM. CDR3 sequence: CASSLLWLAGGLQETQYF. CDR3 coding DNA: TGTGCCAGCAGTTTATTATGGCTAGCGGGAGGACTCCAAGAGACCCAGTACTTC.

This chain uses TRBV5-4 with TRBJ1-6; D unclear. Trimming cost V 1 base and J 8 bases, with 16 bases left between them. CDR1 is SGHNT and CDR2 is YYREEE in the germline V gene (reference sequence). The CDR3 runs 16 residues. CDR3 sequence: CASSLLGSGSDSPLHF. CDR3 sequence (DNA): TGTGCCAGCAGCTTGTTGGGTAGTGGGAGTGATTCACCCCTCCACTTT. Full variable domain (missing parts from reference TRBV5-4 and TRBJ1-6): ETGVTQSPTHLIKTRGQQVTLRCSSQSGHNTVSWYQQALGQGPQFIFQYYREEENGRGNFPPRFSGLQFPNYSSELNVNALELDDSALYLCASSLLGSGSDSPLHFGNGTRLTVT.